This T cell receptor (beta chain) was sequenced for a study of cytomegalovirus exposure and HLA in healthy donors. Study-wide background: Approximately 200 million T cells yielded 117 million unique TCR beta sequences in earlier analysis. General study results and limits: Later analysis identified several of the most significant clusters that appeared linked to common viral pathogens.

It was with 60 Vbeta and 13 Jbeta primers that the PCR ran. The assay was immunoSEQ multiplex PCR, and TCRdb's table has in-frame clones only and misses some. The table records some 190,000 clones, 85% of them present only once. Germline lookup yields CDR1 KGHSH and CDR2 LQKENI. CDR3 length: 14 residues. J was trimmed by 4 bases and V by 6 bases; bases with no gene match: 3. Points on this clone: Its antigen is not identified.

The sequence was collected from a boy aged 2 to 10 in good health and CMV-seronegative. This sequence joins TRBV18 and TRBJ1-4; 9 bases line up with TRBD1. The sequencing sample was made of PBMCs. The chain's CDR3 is CASSPGQGNEKLFF. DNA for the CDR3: TGTGCCAGCTCCCCGGGACAGGGTAATGAAAAACTGTTTTTT.